A single sample gave rise to the 5 T cell receptor beta chains below, sequenced in a study of vaccination effects on CD4 cells after COVID-19. The method was immunoSEQ multiplex PCR; TCRdb's version includes in-frame clones alone and lacks a portion of them. Seen here are approximately 13,000 clones, about 72% observed once, and the top ten hold approximately 10%. The antigens these receptors bind are not known. Before sequencing took place, the ViraFEST assay used viral peptide pools to expand antigen-specific CD4+ T cells. Subsequent to less than eleven days of culture, CD4+ T cells were isolated. Vaccination of participants consisted of two doses of either the BNT162b2 or mRNA-1273 vaccine. The sequences come from CD4+ T cells from PBMCs cultured with SARS-CoV-2 spike peptides, collected after COVID-19 vaccination. Receptors were obtained from a human donor who received a COVID-19 vaccine.

The rearrangement joins TRBV19 to TRBJ1-3; D possibly corresponds to TRBD1 (5 bases). V dropped 1 base and J dropped 2 bases, with 9 bases sitting between them. Germline CDR1 and CDR2: LNHDA and SQIVND (reference sequence). This CDR3 has 15 amino acids. The CDR3 is CASSIVGGTGNTIYF. CDR3 bases: TGTGCCAGTAGTATAGTCGGGGGGACTGGAAACACCATATATTTT. Based on the CDR3 plus reference TRBV19 and TRBJ1-3, the full variable domain is DGGITQSPKYLFRKEGQNVTLSCEQNLNHDAMYWYRQDPGQGLRLIYYSQIVNDFQKGDIAEGYSVSREKKESFPLTVTSAQKNPTAFYLCASSIVGGTGNTIYFGEGSWLTVV.

Judged by abundance, this clone is medium-sized. The rearrangement joins TRBV5-1 to TRBJ1-6, with 7 bases that match TRBD1. CDR3 size: 15 residues. In germline, CDR1 is SGHRS, CDR2 YFSETQ. V dropped 3 bases and J dropped 2; count of bases not matched to a gene: 2. CDR3 protein: CASSSGQAYNSPLHF. The CDR3 DNA reads as TGCGCCAGCAGCTCCGGACAGGCCTATAATTCACCCCTCCACTTT.

The rearrangement links TRBV18 to TRBJ1-2; a possible D gene is TRBD1 (6 bases). Between the trimmed V and J ends, which lost 3 bases and 3 bases, there was a span of 11 bases. There are 14 residues in the CDR3. Germline values: CDR1 KGHSH, CDR2 LQKENI. CDR3 DNA sequence: TGTGCCAGCTCACCCTTGACAGGAGACTATGGCTACACCTTC. Protein product: CASSPLTGDYGYTF.

The V and J genes are TRBV3-1 (or the pseudogene TRBV3-2) and TRBJ2-1; D is unresolved. V was cut by 4 bases and J by 5 bases, with 9 bases left in between. Germline V gene data show CDR1 as LGHDT and CDR2 as YNNKEL (reference sequence). CDR3 length: 13 amino acids. CDR3 DNA sequence: TGTGCCAGCAGCCCCGACACCAACAATGAGCAGTTCTTC. It is translated as CASSPDTNNEQFF.

The chain combines TRBV19 with TRBJ2-1; tentatively, D is TRBD1 (6 bases). V gave up 0 bases and J gave up 4 bases, with 10 bases separating them. This CDR3 is 15 amino acids long. Germline CDR1 LNHDA, CDR2 SQIVND (reference sequence). Here the CDR3 DNA reads TGTGCCAGTAGTATAGACCCAGGGGTATACAATGAGCAGTTCTTC. Translated, it gives CASSIDPGVYNEQFF.